Sequencing of this TCR beta chain was carried out in a study of blood T cell repertoires in COVID-19. Study at large: COVID-19 samples collected from the United States, Italy and Spain covered acute and convalescent phases. PBMCs, B-cell-depleted T cells, or T cells provided the cDNA or gDNA that made up the material.

The germline V and J ends were trimmed by 6 bases and 0 bases, with 14 bases remaining between them. The CDR3 length is 15 residues. The germline V gene encodes CDR1 SEHNR and CDR2 FQNEAQ (reference sequence). Original handling: Reference gene primers were amplified, and this amplification served to estimate nucleated cell counts. The method was immunoSEQ multiplex PCR; TCRdb's version includes in-frame clones alone and lacks a portion of them. That table supplies the V and J calls and clone size; D and trimming were determined from the DNA. Here the sample spans about 250,000 clones, roughly 82% being singletons.

V is TRBV7-9 and J is TRBJ1-1; a possible D gene is TRBD1 (5 bases). Input material: peripheral blood. The source is a woman aged 80 or older with active or convalescent COVID-19. The CDR3 here is CASSEGGVLNTEAFF. CDR3 coding DNA: TGTGCCAGCAGTGAGGGAGGGGTCTTGAACACTGAAGCTTTCTTT. The full variable domain, rest sourced from reference TRBV7-9 and TRBJ1-1, is DTGVSQNPRHKITKRGQNVTFRCDPISEHNRLYWYRQTLGQGPEFLTYFQNEAQLEKSRLLSDRFSAERPKGSFSTLEIQRTEQGDSAMYLCASSEGGVLNTEAFFGQGTRLTVV.